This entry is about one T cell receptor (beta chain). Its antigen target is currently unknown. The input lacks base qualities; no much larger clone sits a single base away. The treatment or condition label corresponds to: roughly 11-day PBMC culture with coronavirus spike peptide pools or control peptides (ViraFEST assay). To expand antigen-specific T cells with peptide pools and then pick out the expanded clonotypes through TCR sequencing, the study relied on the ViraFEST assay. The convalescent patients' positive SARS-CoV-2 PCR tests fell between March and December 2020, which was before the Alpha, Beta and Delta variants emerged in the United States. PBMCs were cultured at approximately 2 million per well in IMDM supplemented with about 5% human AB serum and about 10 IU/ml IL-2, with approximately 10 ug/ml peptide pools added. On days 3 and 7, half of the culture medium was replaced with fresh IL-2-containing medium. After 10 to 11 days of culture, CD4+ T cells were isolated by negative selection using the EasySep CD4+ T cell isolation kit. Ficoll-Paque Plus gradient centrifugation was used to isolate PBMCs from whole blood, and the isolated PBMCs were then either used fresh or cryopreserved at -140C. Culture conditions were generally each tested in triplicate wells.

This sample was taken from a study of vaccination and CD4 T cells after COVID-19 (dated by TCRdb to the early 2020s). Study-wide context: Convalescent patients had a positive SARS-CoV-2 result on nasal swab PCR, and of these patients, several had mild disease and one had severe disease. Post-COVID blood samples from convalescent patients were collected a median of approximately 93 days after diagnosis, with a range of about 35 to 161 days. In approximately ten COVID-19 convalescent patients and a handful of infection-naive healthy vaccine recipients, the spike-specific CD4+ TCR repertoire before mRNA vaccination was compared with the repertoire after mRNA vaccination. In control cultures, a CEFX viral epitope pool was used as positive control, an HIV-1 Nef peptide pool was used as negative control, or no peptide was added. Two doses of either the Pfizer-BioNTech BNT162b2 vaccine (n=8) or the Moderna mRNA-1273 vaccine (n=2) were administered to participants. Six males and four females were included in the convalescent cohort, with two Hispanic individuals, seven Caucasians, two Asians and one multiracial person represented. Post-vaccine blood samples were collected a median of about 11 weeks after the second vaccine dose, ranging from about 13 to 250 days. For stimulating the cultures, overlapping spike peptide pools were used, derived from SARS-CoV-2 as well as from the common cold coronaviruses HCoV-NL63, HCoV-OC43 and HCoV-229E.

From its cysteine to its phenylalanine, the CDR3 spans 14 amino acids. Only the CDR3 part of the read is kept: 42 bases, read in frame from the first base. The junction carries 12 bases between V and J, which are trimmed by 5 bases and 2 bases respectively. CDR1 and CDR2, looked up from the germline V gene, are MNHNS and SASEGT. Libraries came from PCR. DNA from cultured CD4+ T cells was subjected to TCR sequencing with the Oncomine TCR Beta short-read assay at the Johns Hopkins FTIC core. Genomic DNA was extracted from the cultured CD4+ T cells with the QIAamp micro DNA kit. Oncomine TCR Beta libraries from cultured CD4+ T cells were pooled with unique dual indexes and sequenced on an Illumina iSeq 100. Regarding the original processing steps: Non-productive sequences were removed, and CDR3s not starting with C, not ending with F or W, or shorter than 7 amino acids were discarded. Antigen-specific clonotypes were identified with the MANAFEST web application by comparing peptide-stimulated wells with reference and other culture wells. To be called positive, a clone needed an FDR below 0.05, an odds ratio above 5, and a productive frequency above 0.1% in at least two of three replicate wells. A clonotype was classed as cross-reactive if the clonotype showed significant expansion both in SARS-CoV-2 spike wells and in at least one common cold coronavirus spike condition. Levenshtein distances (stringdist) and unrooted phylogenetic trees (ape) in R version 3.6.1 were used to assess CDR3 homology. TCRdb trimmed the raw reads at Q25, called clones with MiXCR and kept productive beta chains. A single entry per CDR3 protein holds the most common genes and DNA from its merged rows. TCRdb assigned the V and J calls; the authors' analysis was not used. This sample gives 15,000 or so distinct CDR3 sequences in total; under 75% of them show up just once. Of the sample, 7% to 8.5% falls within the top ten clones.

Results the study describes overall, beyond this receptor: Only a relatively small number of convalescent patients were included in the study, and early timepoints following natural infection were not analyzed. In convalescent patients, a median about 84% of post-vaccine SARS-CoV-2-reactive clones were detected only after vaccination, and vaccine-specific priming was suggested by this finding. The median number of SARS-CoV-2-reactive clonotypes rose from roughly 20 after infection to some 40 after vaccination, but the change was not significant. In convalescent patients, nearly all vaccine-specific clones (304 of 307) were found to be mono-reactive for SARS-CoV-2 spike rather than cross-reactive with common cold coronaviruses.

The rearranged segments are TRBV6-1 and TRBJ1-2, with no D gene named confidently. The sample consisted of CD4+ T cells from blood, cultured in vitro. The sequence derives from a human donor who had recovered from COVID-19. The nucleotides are TGTGCCAGCAGTCCCGGTGACACAAACTATGGCTACACCTTC. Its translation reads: CASSPGDTNYGYTF.